The 6 T cell receptor beta chains in this list originate from one sample, sequenced in a study of blood T cell repertoires in COVID-19. Measured with immunoSEQ multiplex PCR; TCRdb has only the in-frame clones, and not every one. Of nearly 350,000 clones listed, around 88% are singletons. Sequencing was done on a sample of peripheral blood. These receptors all come from a young man with active or convalescent COVID-19.

The gene calls are TRBV6-6 and TRBJ1-3; a weak D match, TRBD1 (6 bases). Germline V gene sequence: CDR1 MNHNY, CDR2 SVGAGI (reference sequence). V was trimmed by 6 bases and J by 7 bases, leaving 16 bases between them. The CDR3 contains 14 residues. The CDR3 is CASSRTGPGNTIYF. Written as DNA, the CDR3 is TGTGCCAGCAGCCGAACAGGGCCGGGGAACACCATATATTTT.

This sequence joins TRBV28 and TRBJ2-1, with 7 nucleotides matching TRBD2. CDR3 size: 14 residues. The V and J ends lost 8 bases and 7 bases, in that order; junction bases with no gene match: 11. The germline V gene has CDR1 MDHEN and CDR2 SYDVKM. CDR3 in amino acids: CASRLGGGRNEQFF. DNA for the CDR3: TGTGCCAGCCGCTTGGGGGGAGGGAGAAATGAGCAGTTCTTC. The full variable domain, completed using reference TRBV28 and TRBJ2-1, is DVKVTQSSRYLVKRTGEKVFLECVQDMDHENMFWYRQDPGLGLRLIYFSYDVKMKEKGDIPEGYSVSREKKERFSLILESASTNQTSMYLCASRLGGGRNEQFFGPGTRLTVL.

The V call is TRBV7-2, the J call TRBJ2-2; 9 bases are a match to TRBD1. Trimming cost V 6 bases and J 6 bases; bases outside gene matches: 8. The CDR3 has 15 residues. Per germline, CDR1 SGHTA and CDR2 FQGNSA. CDR3 in DNA: TGTGCCAGCAGAACCCGACAGGGGGTGTCCGGGGAGCTGTTTTTT. Its translation: CASRTRQGVSGELFF.

The rearrangement joins TRBV6-5 to TRBJ1-2; possibly TRBD1 for D (6 bases). This CDR3 has 12 amino acids. Trimming pared 7 bases from V and 4 bases from J, leaving 10 bases between. The germline V gene has CDR1 MNHEY and CDR2 SVGAGI. CDR3 in DNA: TGTGCCAGCATGGACAGCGTCTATGGCTACACCTTC. It yields the protein CASMDSVYGYTF.

In its sample, this clone was seen a few times. This rearrangement joins TRBV10-3 to TRBJ2-7; the D is unclear. CDR1 is ENHRY and CDR2 is SYGVKD in the germline V gene. V was trimmed by 1 base and J by 2 bases, leaving 6 bases between them. This CDR3 region has 13 residues. CDR3 region: CAISEYVAYEQYF. Here the CDR3 DNA reads TGTGCCATCAGTGAGTACGTAGCCTACGAGCAGTACTTC.

In DNA form, the CDR3 reads TGCGCCAGCCAACAGGCAGAACTAGCTGGAACCCCCTACGAGCAGTACTTC. It yields the protein CASQQAELAGTPYEQYF. V and J are TRBV10-1 and TRBJ2-7, with D perhaps TRBD2 (6 bases). Germline V lookup: CDR1 WNHNN, CDR2 SYGVQD (reference sequence). This CDR3 contains 17 residues. Trimming removed 8 bases from V and 2 bases from J, with 25 bases in between.